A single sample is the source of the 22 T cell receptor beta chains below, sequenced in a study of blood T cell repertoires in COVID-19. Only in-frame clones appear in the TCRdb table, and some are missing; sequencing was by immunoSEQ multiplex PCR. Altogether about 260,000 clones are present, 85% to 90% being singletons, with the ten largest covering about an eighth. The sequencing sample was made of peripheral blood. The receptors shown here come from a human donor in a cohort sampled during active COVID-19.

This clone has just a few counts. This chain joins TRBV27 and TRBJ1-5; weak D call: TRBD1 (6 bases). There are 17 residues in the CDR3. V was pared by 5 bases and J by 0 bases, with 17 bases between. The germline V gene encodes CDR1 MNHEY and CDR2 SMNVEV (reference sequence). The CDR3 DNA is TGTGCCAGCAGTGTCGGACGGGGGGCGTATAGCAATCAGCCCCAGCATTTT. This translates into CASSVGRGAYSNQPQHF.

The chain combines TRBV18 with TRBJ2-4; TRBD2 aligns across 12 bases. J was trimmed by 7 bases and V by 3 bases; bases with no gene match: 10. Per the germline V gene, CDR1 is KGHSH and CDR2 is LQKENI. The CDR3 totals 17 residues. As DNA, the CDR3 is TGTGCCAGCTCACCCCTGAGGCTAGCGGGAGGGCCGAACATTCAGTACTTC. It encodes CASSPLRLAGGPNIQYF.

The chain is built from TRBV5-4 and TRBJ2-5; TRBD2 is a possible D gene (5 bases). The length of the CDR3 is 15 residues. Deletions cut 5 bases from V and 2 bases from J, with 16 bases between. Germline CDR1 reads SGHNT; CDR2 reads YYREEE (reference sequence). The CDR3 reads CASSRAGLAQETQYF. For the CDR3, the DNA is TGTGCCAGCAGTAGAGCAGGACTTGCACAAGAGACCCAGTACTTC.

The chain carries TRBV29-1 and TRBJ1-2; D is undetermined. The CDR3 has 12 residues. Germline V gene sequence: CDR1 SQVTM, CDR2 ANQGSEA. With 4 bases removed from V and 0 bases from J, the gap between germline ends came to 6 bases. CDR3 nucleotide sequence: TGCAGCGTTGGGGCAGCTAACTATGGCTACACCTTC. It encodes CSVGAANYGYTF.

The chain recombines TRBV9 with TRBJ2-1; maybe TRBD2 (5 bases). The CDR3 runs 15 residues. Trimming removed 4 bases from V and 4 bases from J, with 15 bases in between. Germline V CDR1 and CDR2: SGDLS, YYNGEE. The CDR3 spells CASSTARTDYNEQFF. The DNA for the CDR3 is TGTGCCAGCAGCACCGCCAGGACTGATTACAATGAGCAGTTCTTC. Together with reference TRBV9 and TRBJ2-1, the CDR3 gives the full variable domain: DSGVTQTPKHLITATGQRVTLRCSPRSGDLSVYWYQQSLDQGLQFLIQYYNGEERAKGNILERFSAQQFPDLHSELNLSSLELGDSALYFCASSTARTDYNEQFFGPGTRLTVL.

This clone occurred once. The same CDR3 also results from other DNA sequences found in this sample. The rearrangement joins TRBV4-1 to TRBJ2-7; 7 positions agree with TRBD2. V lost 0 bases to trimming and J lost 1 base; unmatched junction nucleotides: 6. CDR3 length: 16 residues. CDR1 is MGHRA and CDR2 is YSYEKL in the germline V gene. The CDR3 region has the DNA TGCGCCAGCAGCCAAGACTGGCCGGGAGGTTCCTACGAGCAGTACTTC. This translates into CASSQDWPGGSYEQYF.

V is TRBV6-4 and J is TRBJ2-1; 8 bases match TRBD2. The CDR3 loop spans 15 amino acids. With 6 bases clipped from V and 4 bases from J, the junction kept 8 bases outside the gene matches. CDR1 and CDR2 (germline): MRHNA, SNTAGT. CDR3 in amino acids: CASSKTSGDYNEQFF. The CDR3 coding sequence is TGTGCCAGCAGCAAAACTAGCGGAGATTACAATGAGCAGTTCTTC.

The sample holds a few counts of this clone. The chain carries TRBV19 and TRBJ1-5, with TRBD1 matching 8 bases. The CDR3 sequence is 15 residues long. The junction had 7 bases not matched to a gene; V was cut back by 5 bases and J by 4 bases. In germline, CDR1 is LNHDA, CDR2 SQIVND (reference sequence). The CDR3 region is CASSLGQGRNQPQHF. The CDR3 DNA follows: TGTGCCAGTAGTCTCGGACAGGGTCGAAATCAGCCCCAGCATTTT.

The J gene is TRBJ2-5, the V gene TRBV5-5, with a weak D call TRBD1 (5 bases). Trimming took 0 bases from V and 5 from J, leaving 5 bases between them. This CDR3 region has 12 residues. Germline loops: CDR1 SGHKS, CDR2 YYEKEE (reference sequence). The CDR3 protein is CASSLEGETQYF. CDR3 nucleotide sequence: TGTGCCAGCAGCTTGGAGGGGGAGACCCAGTACTTC. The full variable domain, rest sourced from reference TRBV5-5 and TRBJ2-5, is DAGVTQSPTHLIKTRGQQVTLRCSPISGHKSVSWYQQVLGQGPQFIFQYYEKEERGRGNFPDRFSARQFPNYSSELNVNALLLGDSALYLCASSLEGETQYFGPGTRLLVL.

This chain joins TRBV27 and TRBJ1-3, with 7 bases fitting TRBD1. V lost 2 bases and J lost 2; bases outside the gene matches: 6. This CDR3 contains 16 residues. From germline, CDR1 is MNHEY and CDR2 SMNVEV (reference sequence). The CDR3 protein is CASSLGAGGAGNTIYF. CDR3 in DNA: TGTGCCAGCAGTTTAGGGGCAGGGGGAGCTGGAAACACCATATATTTT.

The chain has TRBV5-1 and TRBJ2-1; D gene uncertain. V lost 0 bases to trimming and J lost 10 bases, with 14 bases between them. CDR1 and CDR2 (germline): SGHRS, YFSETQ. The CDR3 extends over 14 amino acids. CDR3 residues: CASSLAPPAREQFF. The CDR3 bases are TGCGCCAGCAGCTTGGCCCCTCCTGCGAGGGAGCAGTTCTTC.

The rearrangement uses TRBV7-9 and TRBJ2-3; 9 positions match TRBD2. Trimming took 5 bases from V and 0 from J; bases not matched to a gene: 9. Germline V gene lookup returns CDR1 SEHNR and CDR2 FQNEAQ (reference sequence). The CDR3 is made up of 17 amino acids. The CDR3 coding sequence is TGTGCCAGCAGCCTTGGACTAGCGTGGAGCAGCACAGATACGCAGTATTTT. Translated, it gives CASSLGLAWSSTDTQYF.

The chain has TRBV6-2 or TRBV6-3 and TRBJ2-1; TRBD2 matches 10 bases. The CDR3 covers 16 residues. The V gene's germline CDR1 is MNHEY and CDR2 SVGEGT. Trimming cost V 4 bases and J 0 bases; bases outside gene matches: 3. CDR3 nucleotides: TGTGCCAGCAGTTTCCCTAGCGGGAGCTCCTACAATGAGCAGTTCTTC. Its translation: CASSFPSGSSYNEQFF.

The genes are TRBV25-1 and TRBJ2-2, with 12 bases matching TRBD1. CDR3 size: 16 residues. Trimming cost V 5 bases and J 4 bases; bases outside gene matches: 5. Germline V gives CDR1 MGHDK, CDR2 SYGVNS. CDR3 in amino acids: CASSRGTGGTTGELFF. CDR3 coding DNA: TGTGCCAGCAGTCGAGGGACAGGGGGCACCACCGGGGAGCTGTTTTTT. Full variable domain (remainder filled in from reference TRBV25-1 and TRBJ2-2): EADIYQTPRYLVIGTGKKITLECSQTMGHDKMYWYQQDPGMELHLIHYSYGVNSTEKGDLSSESTVSRIRTEHFPLTLESARPSHTSQYLCASSRGTGGTTGELFFGEGSRLTVL.

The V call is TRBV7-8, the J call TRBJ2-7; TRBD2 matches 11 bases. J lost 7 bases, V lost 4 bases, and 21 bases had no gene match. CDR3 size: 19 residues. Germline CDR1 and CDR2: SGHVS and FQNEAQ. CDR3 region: CASSSRPGLAARALREQYF. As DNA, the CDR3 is TGTGCCAGCAGCTCCAGACCGGGACTAGCGGCAAGGGCGTTACGGGAGCAGTACTTC.

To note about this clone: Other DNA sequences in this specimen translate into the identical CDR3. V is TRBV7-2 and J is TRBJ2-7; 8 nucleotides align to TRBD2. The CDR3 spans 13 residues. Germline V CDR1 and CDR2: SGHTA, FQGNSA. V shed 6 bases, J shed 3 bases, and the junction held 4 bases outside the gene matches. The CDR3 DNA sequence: TGTGCCAGCAGTAGAACTAGCGGCTACGAGCAGTACTTC. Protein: CASSRTSGYEQYF.

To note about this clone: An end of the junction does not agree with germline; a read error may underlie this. For the CDR3, the DNA is TGTGCCTCCAGACCGGGCCATGGGGCTTCCTACGAGCAGTACTTC. Its protein product is CASRPGHGASYEQYF. The chain uses TRBV24-1 and TRBJ2-7, with D possibly matching TRBD1 (5 bases). The CDR3 extends over 15 amino acids. CDR1 and CDR2 from the germline V gene are KGHDR and SFDVKD.

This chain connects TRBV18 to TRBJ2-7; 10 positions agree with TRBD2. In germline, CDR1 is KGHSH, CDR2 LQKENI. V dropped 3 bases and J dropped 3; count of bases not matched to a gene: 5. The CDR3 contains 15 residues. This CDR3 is CASSPGLAENYEQYF. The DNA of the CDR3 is TGTGCCAGCTCACCCGGACTAGCGGAAAACTACGAGCAGTACTTC.

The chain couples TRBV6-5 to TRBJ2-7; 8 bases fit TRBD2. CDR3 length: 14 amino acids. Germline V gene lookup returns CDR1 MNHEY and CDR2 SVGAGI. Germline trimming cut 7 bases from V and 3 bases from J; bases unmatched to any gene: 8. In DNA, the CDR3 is TGTGCCAGCAAGCCGCGGGAGGCTTACTACGAGCAGTACTTC. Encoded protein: CASKPREAYYEQYF.

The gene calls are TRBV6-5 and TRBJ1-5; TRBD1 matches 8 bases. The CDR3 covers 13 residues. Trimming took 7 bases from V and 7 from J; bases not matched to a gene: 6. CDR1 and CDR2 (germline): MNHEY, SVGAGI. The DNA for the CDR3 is TGTGCCAGCACCCGACAGGGGCACCAGCCCCAGCATTTT. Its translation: CASTRQGHQPQHF.

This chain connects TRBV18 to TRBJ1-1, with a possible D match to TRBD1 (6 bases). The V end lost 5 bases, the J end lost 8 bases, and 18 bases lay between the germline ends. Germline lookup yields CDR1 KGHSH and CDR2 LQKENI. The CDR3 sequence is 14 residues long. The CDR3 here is CASSAQGPALEAFF. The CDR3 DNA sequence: TGTGCCAGCTCAGCTCAGGGGCCTGCCCTAGAAGCTTTCTTT.

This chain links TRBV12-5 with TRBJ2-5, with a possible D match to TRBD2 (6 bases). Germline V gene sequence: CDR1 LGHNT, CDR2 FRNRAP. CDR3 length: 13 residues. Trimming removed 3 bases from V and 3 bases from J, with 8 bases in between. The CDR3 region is CASGFSGEETQYF. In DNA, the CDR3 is TGTGCTAGTGGTTTCTCGGGGGAAGAGACCCAGTACTTC.